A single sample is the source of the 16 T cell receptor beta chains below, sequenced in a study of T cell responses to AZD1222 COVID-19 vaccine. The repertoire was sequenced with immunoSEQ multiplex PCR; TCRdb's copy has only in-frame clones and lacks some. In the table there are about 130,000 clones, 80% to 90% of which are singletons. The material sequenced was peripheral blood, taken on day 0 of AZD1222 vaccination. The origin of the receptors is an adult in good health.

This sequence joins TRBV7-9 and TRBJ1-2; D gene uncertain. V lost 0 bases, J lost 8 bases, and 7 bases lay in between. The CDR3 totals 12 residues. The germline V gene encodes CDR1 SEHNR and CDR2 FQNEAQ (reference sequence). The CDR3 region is CASSLAGGGYTF. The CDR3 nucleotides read TGTGCCAGCAGCTTAGCGGGTGGCGGCTACACCTTC.

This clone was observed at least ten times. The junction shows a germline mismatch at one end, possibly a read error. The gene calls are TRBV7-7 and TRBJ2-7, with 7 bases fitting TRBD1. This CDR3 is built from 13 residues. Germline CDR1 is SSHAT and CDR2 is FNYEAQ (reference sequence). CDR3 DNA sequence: TGTGCTAGCAGCTCGGGACAGACCTACGAGCAGTACTTC. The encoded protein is CASSSGQTYEQYF.

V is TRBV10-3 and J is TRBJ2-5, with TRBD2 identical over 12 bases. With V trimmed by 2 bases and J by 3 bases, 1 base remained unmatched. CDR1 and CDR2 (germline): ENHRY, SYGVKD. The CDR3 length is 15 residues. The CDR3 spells CAISERLAGEETQYF. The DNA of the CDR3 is TGTGCCATCAGTGAGCGACTAGCGGGGGAAGAGACCCAGTACTTC.

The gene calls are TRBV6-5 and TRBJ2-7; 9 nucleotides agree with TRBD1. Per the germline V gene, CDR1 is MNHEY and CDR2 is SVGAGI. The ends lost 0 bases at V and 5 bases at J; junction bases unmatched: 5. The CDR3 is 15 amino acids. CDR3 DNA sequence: TGTGCCAGCAGTTACTCGGGACAGGGTGTACACGAGCAGTACTTC. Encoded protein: CASSYSGQGVHEQYF.

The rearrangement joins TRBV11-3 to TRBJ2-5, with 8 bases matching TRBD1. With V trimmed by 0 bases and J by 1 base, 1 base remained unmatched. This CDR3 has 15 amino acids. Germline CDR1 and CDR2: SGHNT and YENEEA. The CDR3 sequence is CASSLEGTGQETQYF. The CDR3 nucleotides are TGTGCCAGCAGCTTAGAGGGGACAGGCCAAGAGACCCAGTACTTC.

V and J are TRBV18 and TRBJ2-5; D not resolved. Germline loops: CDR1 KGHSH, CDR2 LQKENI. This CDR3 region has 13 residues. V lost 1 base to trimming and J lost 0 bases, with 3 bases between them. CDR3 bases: TGTGCCAGCTCACCACAGAACCAAGAGACCCAGTACTTC. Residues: CASSPQNQETQYF.

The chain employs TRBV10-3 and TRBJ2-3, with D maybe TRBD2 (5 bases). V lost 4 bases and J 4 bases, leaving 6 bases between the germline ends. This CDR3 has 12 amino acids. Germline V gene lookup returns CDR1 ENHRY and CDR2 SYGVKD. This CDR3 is CAISGTSDTQYF. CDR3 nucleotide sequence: TGTGCCATCAGTGGGACTTCAGATACGCAGTATTTT.

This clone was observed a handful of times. CDR3 sequence reads: CASSQTGVEQYF. The CDR3 nucleotides read TGCGCCAGCAGCCAGACAGGGGTGGAGCAGTACTTC. This chain connects TRBV5-1 to TRBJ2-7; 8 bases match TRBD1. This CDR3 is 12 amino acids long. Germline-derived CDR1 and CDR2 are SGHRS and YFSETQ. After removal of 4 bases from V and 7 bases from J, the junction contained 4 bases not matched to a gene. Drawing the rest from reference TRBV5-1 and TRBJ2-7, the complete variable domain is KAGVTQTPRYLIKTRGQQVTLSCSPISGHRSVSWYQQTPGQGLQFLFEYFSETQRNKGNFPGRFSGRQFSNSRSEMNVSTLELGDSALYLCASSQTGVEQYFGPGTRLTVT.

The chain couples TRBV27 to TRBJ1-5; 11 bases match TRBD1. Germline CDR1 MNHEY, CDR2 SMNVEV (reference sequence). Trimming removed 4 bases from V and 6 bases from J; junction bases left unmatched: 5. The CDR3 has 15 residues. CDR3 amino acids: CASSSGTGGRQPQHF. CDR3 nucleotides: TGTGCCAGCAGTTCTGGGACAGGGGGTCGTCAGCCCCAGCATTTT.

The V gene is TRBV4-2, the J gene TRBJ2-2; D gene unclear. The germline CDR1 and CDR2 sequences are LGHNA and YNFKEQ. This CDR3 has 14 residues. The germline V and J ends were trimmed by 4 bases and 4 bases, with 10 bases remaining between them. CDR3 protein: CASSPNSATGELFF. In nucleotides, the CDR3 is TGTGCCAGCAGCCCGAACTCGGCCACCGGGGAGCTGTTTTTT.

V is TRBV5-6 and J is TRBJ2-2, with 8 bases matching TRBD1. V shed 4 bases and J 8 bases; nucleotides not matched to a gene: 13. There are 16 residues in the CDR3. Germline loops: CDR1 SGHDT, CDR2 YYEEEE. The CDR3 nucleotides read TGTGCCAGCAGCCTGACAGGGGCTTTGGAGAGGGGGGAGCTGTTTTTT. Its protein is CASSLTGALERGELFF. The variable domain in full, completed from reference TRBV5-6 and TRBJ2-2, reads DAGVTQSPTHLIKTRGQQVTLRCSPKSGHDTVSWYQQALGQGPQFIFQYYEEEERQRGNFPDRFSGHQFPNYSSELNVNALLLGDSALYLCASSLTGALERGELFFGEGSRLTVL.

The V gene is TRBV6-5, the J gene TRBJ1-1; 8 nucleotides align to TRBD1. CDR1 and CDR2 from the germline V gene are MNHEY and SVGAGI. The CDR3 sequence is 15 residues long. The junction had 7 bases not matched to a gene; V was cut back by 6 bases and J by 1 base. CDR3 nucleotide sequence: TGTGCCAGCAGCCGACGGGACAGGCAGAACACTGAAGCTTTCTTT. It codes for CASSRRDRQNTEAFF.

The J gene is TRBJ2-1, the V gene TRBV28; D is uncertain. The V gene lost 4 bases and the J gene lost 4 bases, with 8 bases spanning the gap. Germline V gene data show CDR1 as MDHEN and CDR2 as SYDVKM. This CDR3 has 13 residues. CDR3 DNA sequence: TGTGCCAGCAGTTCAATAAATTACAATGAGCAGTTCTTC. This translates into CASSSINYNEQFF. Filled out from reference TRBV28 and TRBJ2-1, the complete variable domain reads DVKVTQSSRYLVKRTGEKVFLECVQDMDHENMFWYRQDPGLGLRLIYFSYDVKMKEKGDIPEGYSVSREKKERFSLILESASTNQTSMYLCASSSINYNEQFFGPGTRLTVL.

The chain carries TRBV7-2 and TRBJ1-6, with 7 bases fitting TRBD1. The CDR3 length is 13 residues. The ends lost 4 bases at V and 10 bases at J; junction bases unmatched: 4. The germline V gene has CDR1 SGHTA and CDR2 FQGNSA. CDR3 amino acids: CASSSTGSSPLHF. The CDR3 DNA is TGTGCCAGCAGCTCGACAGGGAGCTCACCCCTCCACTTT.

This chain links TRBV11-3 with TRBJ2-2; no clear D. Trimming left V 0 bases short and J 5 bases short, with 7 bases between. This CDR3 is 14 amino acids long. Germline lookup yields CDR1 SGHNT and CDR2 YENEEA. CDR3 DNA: TGTGCCAGCAGCTTAGAATTCGGGACCGGGGAGCTGTTTTTT. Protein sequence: CASSLEFGTGELFF.

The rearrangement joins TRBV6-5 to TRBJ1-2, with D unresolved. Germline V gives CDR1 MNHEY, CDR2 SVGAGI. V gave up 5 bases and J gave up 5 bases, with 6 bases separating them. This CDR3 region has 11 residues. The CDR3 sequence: CASSLQYGYTF. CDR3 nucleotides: TGTGCCAGCAGTCTACAGTATGGCTACACCTTC.